Listed here is a single T cell receptor beta chain. Antigen specificity is unknown. Germline V lookup: CDR1 SGHTA, CDR2 FQGNSA. The CDR3 consists of 15 residues. Trimming cost V 3 bases and J 3 bases, with 13 bases left between them. Some clones are missing from TCRdb's copy, which holds only in-frame ones; the method was immunoSEQ multiplex PCR. Found here are some 27,000 clones, approximately 90% of them singletons; the top ten hold 13%. This specimen comes from a study of T cells in localized non-small cell lung cancer. Study results and caveats: Only one tumor region went through sequencing, so heterogeneity may still be there. A denser population of T cells in blood accompanied longer overall survival. Compared with tumor, uninvolved adjacent lung displayed greater T cell clonality, ranking highest overall.

The sequence derives from a female donor over 55 with stage III squamous cell lung carcinoma. Source: peripheral blood, taken before any cancer treatment. The V gene is TRBV7-2, the J gene TRBJ2-3; no firm D call. CDR3 amino acids: CASSFFGLETDTQYF. CDR3 bases: TGTGCCAGCAGCTTTTTCGGTCTAGAAACAGATACGCAGTATTTT.